The text below deals with one T cell receptor (beta chain). The antigen is undetermined. The entry originates in a study of blood T cells in healthy people across ages. There are 13 residues in the CDR3. J gave up 6 bases and V 6 bases, and 7 bases lay outside the gene matches. Germline V gene data show CDR1 as DFQATT and CDR2 as SNEGSKA (reference sequence). The study's findings and limits: For the donors, CMV status was unknown and possibly confounded expanded clonotype changes.

Through a sample-barcoded 5' primer and a J-beta primer mix, a second PCR was run for about 6 to 12 cycles. TCRdb ran MiXCR on the 5' RACE reads and lists one entry per CDR3 protein. The sample holds around 900,000 distinct CDR3 sequences, just over 50% seen once. Each sample used at least 6 million PBMCs. The gene calls are TRBV20-1 and TRBJ1-2, with TRBD1 identical over 10 bases. This TCR derives from an older woman in good health. The material sequenced was blood. CDR3 loop: CSAMTGGANGYTF. CDR3 coding DNA: TGCAGTGCGATGACAGGGGGCGCAAATGGCTACACCTTC.